The 15 T cell receptor beta chains listed next were all sequenced from one sample in a study of blood T cell repertoires in COVID-19. The protocol was immunoSEQ multiplex PCR, while the TCRdb copy is restricted to in-frame clones and leaves out a portion. The sample gives some 150,000 clones, 80% to 85% of which show up once; 5% to 7% is in the top ten. The specimen was PBMCs or T cells enriched from blood (not recorded which). These receptors came from a woman aged 45-65 years who had been exposed to COVID-19.

This chain connects TRBV4-3 to TRBJ2-1; a possible D gene is TRBD2 (5 bases). Trimming shortened V by 0 bases and J by 9 bases, and 18 bases separated the two germline ends. CDR3 length: 16 amino acids. Germline loops: CDR1 LGHNA, CDR2 YSLEER. The CDR3 nucleotides read TGCGCCAGCAGCCAAGAAAGTCCGGGATTCTCGGGTGAGCAGTTCTTC. This translates into CASSQESPGFSGEQFF.

The chain combines TRBV3-1 (or the pseudogene TRBV3-2) with TRBJ2-2; possible D gene TRBD2, 6 bases. Germline V CDR1 and CDR2: LGHDT, YNNKEL (reference sequence). V was pared by 0 bases and J by 6 bases, with 11 bases between. CDR3 length equals 15 residues. CDR3 sequence reads: CASSQDGGAPGELFF. The CDR3 coding sequence is TGTGCCAGCAGCCAAGATGGAGGGGCCCCCGGGGAGCTGTTTTTT.

The gene calls are TRBV5-8 and TRBJ1-4, with 10 bases fitting TRBD1. Per germline, CDR1 SGHTS and CDR2 YDEGEE. V was pared by 0 bases and J by 1 base, with 0 bases of the junction left unmatched. The length of the CDR3 is 16 residues. The CDR3 DNA is TGTGCCAGCAGCTTGGGGACAGGGGGAACTAATGAAAAACTGTTTTTT. Translating gives CASSLGTGGTNEKLFF.

This rearrangement joins TRBV2 to TRBJ1-2; 11 bases match TRBD1. Germline V CDR1 and CDR2: SNHLY, FYNNEI. CDR3 length: 15 amino acids. V was pared by 4 bases and J by 5 bases, with 6 bases of the junction left unmatched. CDR3 amino acids: CASSADRGRGYGYTF. CDR3 in DNA: TGTGCCAGCAGTGCGGACAGGGGGCGCGGGTATGGCTACACCTTC. The variable domain in full, completed from reference TRBV2 and TRBJ1-2, reads EPEVTQTPSHQVTQMGQEVILRCVPISNHLYFYWYRQILGQKVEFLVSFYNNEISEKSEIFDDQFSVERPDGSNFTLKIRSTKLEDSAMYFCASSADRGRGYGYTFGSGTRLTVV.

The CDR3 spells CASSLHGLQSGNTIYF. CDR3 sequence (DNA): TGTGCCAGCAGCTTACATGGACTGCAGTCTGGAAACACCATATATTTT. The chain combines TRBV13 with TRBJ1-3; no clear D gene. Trimming shortened V by 2 bases and J by 1 base, and 12 bases separated the two germline ends. The germline V gene has CDR1 PRHDT and CDR2 FYEKMQ (reference sequence). The CDR3 extends over 16 amino acids.

The chain uses TRBV18 and TRBJ2-5; D is ambiguous. The CDR3 loop spans 13 amino acids. From germline, CDR1 is KGHSH and CDR2 LQKENI. Trimming pared 3 bases from V and 3 bases from J, leaving 8 bases between. The CDR3 is CASSPRLEETQYF. CDR3 bases: TGTGCCAGCTCACCCCGACTGGAAGAGACCCAGTACTTC.

This chain uses TRBV7-2 with TRBJ2-1; D is possibly TRBD2 (6 bases). This CDR3 has 17 amino acids. Trimming shortened V by 1 base and J by 2 bases, and 15 bases separated the two germline ends. Per germline, CDR1 SGHTA and CDR2 FQGNSA. The CDR3 DNA sequence: TGTGCCAGCAGCTTAGTCGGGGGTAGCGGCCCCTACAATGAGCAGTTCTTC. This translates into CASSLVGGSGPYNEQFF.

The chain links TRBV4-3 to TRBJ2-1, with D perhaps matching TRBD2 (6 bases). Deletions cut 0 bases from V and 6 bases from J, with 12 bases between. The CDR3 runs 15 residues. Germline CDR1 is LGHNA and CDR2 is YSLEER. The CDR3, as DNA: TGCGCCAGCAGCCAAGATTGGGGGACTGGCAATGAGCAGTTCTTC. As protein: CASSQDWGTGNEQFF.

This clone was seen only a few times. In nucleotides, the CDR3 is TGTGCCAGCAGGGCGACCTGGGGCTTTTCCTACGAGCAGTACTTC. As protein: CASRATWGFSYEQYF. The rearrangement joins TRBV28 to TRBJ2-7; D may be TRBD1 (5 bases). The CDR3 sequence is 15 residues long. The germline V and J ends were trimmed by 6 bases and 1 base, with 16 bases remaining between them. Germline V lookup: CDR1 MDHEN, CDR2 SYDVKM.

The chain has TRBV19 and TRBJ1-3, with 7 nucleotides matching TRBD1. The CDR3 consists of 14 residues. The junction had 1 base not matched to a gene; V was cut back by 5 bases and J by 0 bases. The germline V gene encodes CDR1 LNHDA and CDR2 SQIVND (reference sequence). CDR3 protein: CASSPGGSGNTIYF. Written as DNA, the CDR3 is TGTGCCAGTAGTCCAGGGGGCTCTGGAAACACCATATATTTT. Based on the CDR3 plus reference TRBV19 and TRBJ1-3, the full variable domain is DGGITQSPKYLFRKEGQNVTLSCEQNLNHDAMYWYRQDPGQGLRLIYYSQIVNDFQKGDIAEGYSVSREKKESFPLTVTSAQKNPTAFYLCASSPGGSGNTIYFGEGSWLTVV.

The CDR3 loop is CASSLVEGAPLHF. The CDR3 DNA is TGTGCCAGCAGTTTGGTTGAGGGAGCACCCCTCCACTTT. The V gene is TRBV27, the J gene TRBJ1-6; unclear D gene. There are 13 residues in the CDR3. The V gene lost 3 bases and the J gene lost 11 bases, with 11 bases spanning the gap. Germline lookup yields CDR1 MNHEY and CDR2 SMNVEV (reference sequence).

V gene TRBV19 combines with J gene TRBJ2-7; 10 bases line up with TRBD1. The germline gives CDR1 LNHDA, CDR2 SQIVND (reference sequence). The ends lost 3 bases at V and 5 bases at J; junction bases unmatched: 7. CDR3 length: 15 amino acids. CDR3 sequence: CASSMFRDRGHEQYF. The CDR3 region has the DNA TGTGCCAGTAGTATGTTCCGGGACAGGGGCCACGAGCAGTACTTC.

This chain connects TRBV9 to TRBJ2-7; D ambiguous. The V end was cut by 0 bases, the J end by 3 bases, with 10 bases between. Germline lookup yields CDR1 SGDLS and CDR2 YYNGEE. This CDR3 has 14 amino acids. The CDR3: CASSVESAFYEQYF. CDR3 nucleotides: TGTGCCAGCAGCGTAGAGAGCGCATTCTACGAGCAGTACTTC.

The chain is built from TRBV13 and TRBJ1-2; D may be TRBD1 (5 bases). Germline CDR1 reads PRHDT; CDR2 reads FYEKMQ (reference sequence). V lost 7 bases and J lost 2, with 17 bases in between. The CDR3 is made up of 15 amino acids. CDR3 sequence (DNA): TGTGCCAGCAACTCTATCCGGGGGGGAAACTATGGCTACACCTTC. This translates into CASNSIRGGNYGYTF.

This clone was observed a handful of times. The CDR3 nucleotides read TGTGCCAGCAGTCCCGGGACAGGGGGCGTCTATGGCTACACCTTC. Its translation: CASSPGTGGVYGYTF. V usage is TRBV6-5 and J usage is TRBJ1-2; TRBD1 aligns across 12 bases. V was pared by 5 bases and J by 4 bases, with 5 bases of the junction left unmatched. This CDR3 contains 15 residues. CDR1 MNHEY and CDR2 SVGAGI come from the germline V gene.